The present entry profiles one TCR beta chain with its context. Assay: immunoSEQ multiplex PCR; the TCRdb copy retains only in-frame clones and omits some. The sample records approximately 140,000 clones, about three quarters being singletons. The CDR3 totals 18 residues. Trimming took 3 bases from V and 4 from J; bases not matched to a gene: 15. Germline CDR1 is LGHNT and CDR2 is FRNRAP. The data are from a study of blood T cell repertoires in COVID-19. This TCR was recovered from a middle-aged man with acute or convalescent COVID-19. Sequenced material: peripheral blood. This chain connects TRBV12-5 to TRBJ1-5; 7 bases are a match to TRBD1. As DNA, the CDR3 is TGTGCTAGTGGTTTCCTAAACTACCGACAGGGAAGGAATCAGCCCCAGCATTTT. Translated, it gives CASGFLNYRQGRNQPQHF.